Listed here are 21 T cell receptor beta chains from one sample, sequenced in a study of cytomegalovirus exposure and HLA in healthy donors. TCRdb keeps only in-frame clones here, not all; method: immunoSEQ multiplex PCR. The sample shows 180,000 or so clones, 80% to 90% of them seen only once. Sequencing was performed on PBMCs. These TCRs come from a woman aged 25 to 39 in good health and CMV-seronegative.

On this clone itself: Other DNA sequences in the sample encode the same CDR3. This chain connects TRBV5-1 to TRBJ2-7; possible D gene TRBD1, 5 bases. Germline CDR1 and CDR2: SGHRS and YFSETQ. The CDR3 totals 13 residues. The ends were cut back, 3 bases at V and 0 bases at J, with 7 bases in the middle. The CDR3 nucleotides are TGCGCCAGCAGCTCCGACAGCTCCTACGAGCAGTACTTC. Its protein is CASSSDSSYEQYF.

V gene TRBV5-6 combines with J gene TRBJ1-1; the match to TRBD1 covers 7 bases. The J segment lost 7 bases and the V segment lost 1 base, leaving 7 bases of the junction unmatched. The CDR3 has 14 residues. The V gene's germline CDR1 is SGHDT and CDR2 YYEEEE. The DNA of the CDR3 is TGTGCCAGCAGCTTGTCAGGGGGTCTCCTTGAAGCTTTCTTT. Translating gives CASSLSGGLLEAFF.

The V gene is TRBV29-1, the J gene TRBJ1-2; D might be TRBD1 (6 bases). The CDR3 runs 15 residues. Germline V gene sequence: CDR1 SQVTM, CDR2 ANQGSEA. Deletions cut 4 bases from V and 7 bases from J, with 22 bases between. CDR3 DNA sequence: TGCAGCGTTGGCCAAGGGGGAGACATTCAAGGTGGCTACACCTTC. Protein: CSVGQGGDIQGGYTF.

V gene TRBV4-3 combines with J gene TRBJ2-2, with 7 bases lining up with TRBD1. Germline V gene lookup returns CDR1 LGHNA and CDR2 YSLEER. J lost 3 bases, V lost 1 base, and 8 bases had no gene match. The length of the CDR3 is 17 residues. This chain's CDR3 is CASSQGVTGSYTGELFF. The CDR3 DNA follows: TGCGCCAGCAGCCAAGGGGTGACAGGGTCCTACACCGGGGAGCTGTTTTTT.

The count of this clone is one. The chain combines TRBV18 with TRBJ2-7; 11 nucleotides line up with TRBD2. With 1 base clipped from V and 9 bases from J, the junction kept 8 bases outside the gene matches. The CDR3 spans 15 residues. Germline V lookup: CDR1 KGHSH, CDR2 LQKENI. Here the CDR3 reads CASSPQQTSGAGQYF. The DNA for the CDR3 is TGTGCCAGCTCACCACAGCAGACTAGCGGGGCAGGGCAGTACTTC.

The chain carries TRBV25-1 and TRBJ2-2; D might be TRBD1 (5 bases). V was pared by 3 bases and J by 4 bases, with 12 bases between. Germline CDR1 MGHDK, CDR2 SYGVNS. The CDR3 spans 15 residues. CDR3 nucleotides: TGTGCCAGCAGTGAGCTAGGGGTGTTCACCGGGGAGCTGTTTTTT. Encoded protein: CASSELGVFTGELFF.

The chain couples TRBV6-1 to TRBJ1-2, with D unclear. V was trimmed by 2 bases and J by 8 bases, leaving 12 bases between them. Germline CDR1 is MNHNS and CDR2 is SASEGT. The CDR3 is 13 residues long. The CDR3 is CASSEREGGGYTF. CDR3 coding DNA: TGTGCCAGCAGTGAACGGGAGGGAGGAGGCTACACCTTC.

The V and J genes are TRBV4-2 and TRBJ2-7, with D maybe TRBD2 (6 bases). The germline V gene has CDR1 LGHNA and CDR2 YNFKEQ. The CDR3 is 15 residues long. The V end was cut by 0 bases, the J end by 3 bases, with 12 bases between. CDR3: CASSQERGGYYEQYF. CDR3 DNA: TGTGCCAGCAGCCAAGAGCGGGGAGGTTACTACGAGCAGTACTTC.

The CDR3 bases are TGTGCCAGCAGTTACAGGGGCAAGGGCACTGAAGCTTTCTTT. It translates to CASSYRGKGTEAFF. The V and J genes are TRBV6-5 and TRBJ1-1, with a weak D call TRBD1 (5 bases). The germline V and J ends were trimmed by 2 bases and 4 bases, with 11 bases remaining between them. CDR3 length: 14 amino acids. Germline loops: CDR1 MNHEY, CDR2 SVGAGI.

The chain carries TRBV5-1 and TRBJ1-1; D is ambiguous. V was trimmed by 3 bases and J by 2 bases, leaving 11 bases between them. The CDR3 runs to 14 residues. Germline V lookup: CDR1 SGHRS, CDR2 YFSETQ. As DNA, the CDR3 is TGCGCCAGCAGCTGGAGGGAAGGAAACACTGAAGCTTTCTTT. Residues: CASSWREGNTEAFF.

The V and J genes are TRBV18 and TRBJ1-1, with 10 nucleotides matching TRBD1. The CDR3 spans 16 residues. CDR1 is KGHSH, CDR2 LQKENI, per germline. V dropped 1 base and J dropped 4; count of bases not matched to a gene: 6. CDR3 coding DNA: TGTGCCAGCTCACCACTGAGACAGGGGGCGGGCACTGAAGCTTTCTTT. Protein product: CASSPLRQGAGTEAFF.

This chain links TRBV4-1 with TRBJ2-1; D might be TRBD2 (5 bases). The CDR3 sequence is 13 residues long. Trimming shortened V by 1 base and J by 7 bases, and 8 bases separated the two germline ends. The germline CDR1 and CDR2 sequences are MGHRA and YSYEKL. CDR3 sequence: CASSQGGVNEQFF. CDR3 nucleotide sequence: TGCGCCAGCAGCCAAGGGGGAGTAAATGAGCAGTTCTTC.

The chain joins TRBV7-2 to TRBJ2-1, with TRBD2 matching over 9 bases. The CDR3 has 15 amino acids. Germline V CDR1 and CDR2: SGHTA, FQGNSA. V shed 5 bases, J shed 6 bases, and the junction held 8 bases outside the gene matches. CDR3 in amino acids: CASSRLAGGPNEQFF. The CDR3 DNA reads TGTGCCAGCAGCCGTCTCGCGGGGGGGCCCAATGAGCAGTTCTTC.

The rearrangement joins TRBV6-5 to TRBJ2-7; no clear D. The CDR3 extends over 14 amino acids. CDR1 is MNHEY and CDR2 is SVGAGI in the germline V gene. V lost 5 bases and J lost 3, with 14 bases in between. DNA of the CDR3: TGTGCCAGCAGTCTTTTTTATCCGTACTACGAGCAGTACTTC. Encoded protein: CASSLFYPYYEQYF.

The chain's CDR3 is CASSIPGRSGNTIYF. The DNA of the CDR3 is TGTGCCAGTAGTATTCCAGGTCGCTCTGGAAACACCATATATTTT. The chain couples TRBV19 to TRBJ1-3, with D hard to call. Germline lookup yields CDR1 LNHDA and CDR2 SQIVND (reference sequence). Trimming cost V 3 bases and J 0 bases, with 9 bases left between them. This CDR3 is built from 15 residues.

The chain uses TRBV6-5 and TRBJ2-7; tentative D call: TRBD2 (6 bases). This CDR3 contains 14 residues. CDR1 is MNHEY and CDR2 is SVGAGI in the germline V gene. V was shortened by 1 base and J by 2 bases, with 9 bases between the two germline ends. CDR3 in amino acids: CASSYLAETYEQYF. CDR3 nucleotide sequence: TGTGCCAGCAGTTACTTAGCGGAGACCTACGAGCAGTACTTC.

V and J are TRBV4-2 and TRBJ2-7; TRBD2 is a possible D gene (5 bases). Trimming removed 3 bases at V and 2 bases at J, with 11 bases between. CDR1 and CDR2 from the germline V gene are LGHNA and YNFKEQ. The CDR3 sequence is 14 residues long. CDR3 in amino acids: CASSHPTGTYEQYF. The DNA of the CDR3 is TGTGCCAGCAGCCATCCAACCGGGACCTACGAGCAGTACTTC.

This sequence joins TRBV18 and TRBJ2-7; TRBD2 matches 10 bases. The V gene end was trimmed by 5 bases and the J gene end by 2 bases; junction bases not matched to a gene: 3. CDR1 is KGHSH, CDR2 LQKENI, per germline. The CDR3 is 14 amino acids. CDR3 nucleotide sequence: TGTGCCAGCTCAGAAACTAGCGGGGCCTACGAGCAGTACTTC. This encodes CASSETSGAYEQYF.

The J gene is TRBJ2-1, the V gene TRBV6-4; 11 bases align to TRBD2. This CDR3 has 15 residues. Germline loops: CDR1 MRHNA, CDR2 SNTAGT. Trimming removed 6 bases from V and 6 bases from J; junction bases left unmatched: 7. This CDR3 reads CASSERLAGGNEQFF. CDR3 nucleotide sequence: TGTGCCAGCAGCGAGAGGCTAGCGGGGGGCAATGAGCAGTTCTTC.

This clone was found a few times. The chain employs TRBV6-1 and TRBJ1-3; a weak D match, TRBD1 (6 bases). The germline V gene has CDR1 MNHNS and CDR2 SASEGT. V shed 3 bases and J shed 9 bases, with 12 bases lying between them. The CDR3 is 13 residues long. This CDR3 is CASSEGHEGTIYF. CDR3 coding DNA: TGTGCCAGCAGTGAGGGACACGAGGGCACCATATATTTT.

V is TRBV7-6 and J is TRBJ2-7; 7 bases align to TRBD2. The CDR3 length is 15 residues. Trimming removed 1 base from V and 3 bases from J; junction bases left unmatched: 6. Germline loops: CDR1 SGHVS, CDR2 FNYEAQ. CDR3 sequence (DNA): TGTGCCAGCAGCTTAGGTGGGAGCGGGGTCTACGAGCAGTACTTC. Encoded protein: CASSLGGSGVYEQYF. Supplemented by reference TRBV7-6 and TRBJ2-7, the full variable domain reads GAGVSQSPRYKVTKRGQDVALRCDPISGHVSLYWYRQALGQGPEFLTYFNYEAQQDKSGLPNDRFSAERPEGSISTLTIQRTEQRDSAMYRCASSLGGSGVYEQYFGPGTRLTVT.